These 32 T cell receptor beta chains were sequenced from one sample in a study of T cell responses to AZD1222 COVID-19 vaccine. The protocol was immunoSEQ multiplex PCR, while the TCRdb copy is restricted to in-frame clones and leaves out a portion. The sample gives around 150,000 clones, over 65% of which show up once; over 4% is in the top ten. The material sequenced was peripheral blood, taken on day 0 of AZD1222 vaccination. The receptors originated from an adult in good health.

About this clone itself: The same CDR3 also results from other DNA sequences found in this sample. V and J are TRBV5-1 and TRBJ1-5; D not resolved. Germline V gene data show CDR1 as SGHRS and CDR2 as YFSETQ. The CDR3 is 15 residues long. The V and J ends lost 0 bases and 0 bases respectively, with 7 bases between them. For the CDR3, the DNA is TGCGCCAGCAGCTTGGACGGAGATAGCAATCAGCCCCAGCATTTT. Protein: CASSLDGDSNQPQHF.

CDR3 sequence reads: CASSPHREVRTEAFF. The CDR3 coding sequence is TGTGCCAGCAGTCCACATAGGGAAGTTCGCACTGAAGCTTTCTTT. The rearrangement uses TRBV6-5 and TRBJ1-1, with D unclear. Germline CDR1 is MNHEY and CDR2 is SVGAGI. V lost 5 bases to trimming and J lost 4 bases, with 17 bases between them. The CDR3 has 15 residues.

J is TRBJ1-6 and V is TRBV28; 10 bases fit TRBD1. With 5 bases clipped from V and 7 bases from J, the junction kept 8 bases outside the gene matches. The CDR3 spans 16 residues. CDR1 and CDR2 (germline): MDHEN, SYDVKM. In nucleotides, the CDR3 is TGTGCCAGCAGTCGACCGCGACAGGGGGCCAATTCACCCCTCCACTTT. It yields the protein CASSRPRQGANSPLHF.

The CDR3 coding sequence is TGTGCCAGCAGTACCAGTCACACTGGAAACACCATATATTTT. Translated: CASSTSHTGNTIYF. This sequence joins TRBV28 and TRBJ1-3; no firm D call. Trimming removed 5 bases from V and 2 bases from J, with 10 bases in between. Germline V gene sequence: CDR1 MDHEN, CDR2 SYDVKM. This CDR3 has 14 residues. Supplemented by reference TRBV28 and TRBJ1-3, the full variable domain reads DVKVTQSSRYLVKRTGEKVFLECVQDMDHENMFWYRQDPGLGLRLIYFSYDVKMKEKGDIPEGYSVSREKKERFSLILESASTNQTSMYLCASSTSHTGNTIYFGEGSWLTVV.

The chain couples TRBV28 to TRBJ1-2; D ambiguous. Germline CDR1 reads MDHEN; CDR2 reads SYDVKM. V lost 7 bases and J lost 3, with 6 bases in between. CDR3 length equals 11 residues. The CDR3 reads CASTRHYGYTF. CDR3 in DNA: TGTGCCAGCACCCGCCACTATGGCTACACCTTC.

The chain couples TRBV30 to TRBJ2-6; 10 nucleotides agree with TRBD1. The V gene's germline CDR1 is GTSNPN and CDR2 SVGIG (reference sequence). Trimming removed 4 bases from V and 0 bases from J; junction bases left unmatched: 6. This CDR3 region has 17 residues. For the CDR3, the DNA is TGTGCCTGGACTAGAGGGACAGGGGTCTCTGGGGCCAACGTCCTGACTTTC. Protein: CAWTRGTGVSGANVLTF.

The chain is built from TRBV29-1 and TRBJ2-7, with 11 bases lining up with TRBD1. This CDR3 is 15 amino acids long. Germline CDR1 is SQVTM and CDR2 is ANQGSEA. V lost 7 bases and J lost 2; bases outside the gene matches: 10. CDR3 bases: TGCAGCGGCCTATTGGGGACAGGGGGGACCTACGAGCAGTACTTC. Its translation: CSGLLGTGGTYEQYF.

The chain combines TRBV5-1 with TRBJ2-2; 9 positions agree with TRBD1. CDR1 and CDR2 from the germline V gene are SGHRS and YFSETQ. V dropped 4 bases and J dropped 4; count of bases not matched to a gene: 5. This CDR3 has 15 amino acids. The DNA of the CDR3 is TGCGCCAGCAGCACCGGGACAGGGACCACCGGGGAGCTGTTTTTT. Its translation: CASSTGTGTTGELFF.

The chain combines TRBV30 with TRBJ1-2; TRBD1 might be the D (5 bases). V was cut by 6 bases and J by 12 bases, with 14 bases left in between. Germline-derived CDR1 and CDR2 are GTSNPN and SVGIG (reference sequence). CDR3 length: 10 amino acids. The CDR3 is CACSPGRHTF. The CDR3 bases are TGTGCCTGTTCTCCGGGACGACACACCTTC.

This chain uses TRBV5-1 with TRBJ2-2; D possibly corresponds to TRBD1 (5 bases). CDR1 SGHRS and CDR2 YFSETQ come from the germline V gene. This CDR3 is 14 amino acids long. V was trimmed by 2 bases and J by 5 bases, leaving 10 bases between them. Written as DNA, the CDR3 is TGCGCCAGCAGCTTACAGGCCCCTACCGGGGAGCTGTTTTTT. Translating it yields CASSLQAPTGELFF. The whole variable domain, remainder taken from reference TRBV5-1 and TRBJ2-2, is KAGVTQTPRYLIKTRGQQVTLSCSPISGHRSVSWYQQTPGQGLQFLFEYFSETQRNKGNFPGRFSGRQFSNSRSEMNVSTLELGDSALYLCASSLQAPTGELFFGEGSRLTVL.

CDR3 nucleotides: TGTGCCAGCAGTGAAGGTCGGAGTGCAACTAATGAAAAACTGTTTTTT. Translation gives CASSEGRSATNEKLFF. The chain joins TRBV2 to TRBJ1-4, with unresolved D. Germline values: CDR1 SNHLY, CDR2 FYNNEI. CDR3 length: 16 amino acids. V lost 1 base, J lost 0 bases, and 9 bases lay in between. The full variable domain, completed using reference TRBV2 and TRBJ1-4, is EPEVTQTPSHQVTQMGQEVILRCVPISNHLYFYWYRQILGQKVEFLVSFYNNEISEKSEIFDDQFSVERPDGSNFTLKIRSTKLEDSAMYFCASSEGRSATNEKLFFGSGTQLSVL.

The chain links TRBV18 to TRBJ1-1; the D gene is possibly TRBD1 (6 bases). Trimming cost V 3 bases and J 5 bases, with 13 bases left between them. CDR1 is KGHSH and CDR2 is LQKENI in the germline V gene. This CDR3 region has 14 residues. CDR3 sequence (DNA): TGTGCCAGCTCACCCACAGGGTTTGGTACTGAAGCTTTCTTT. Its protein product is CASSPTGFGTEAFF.

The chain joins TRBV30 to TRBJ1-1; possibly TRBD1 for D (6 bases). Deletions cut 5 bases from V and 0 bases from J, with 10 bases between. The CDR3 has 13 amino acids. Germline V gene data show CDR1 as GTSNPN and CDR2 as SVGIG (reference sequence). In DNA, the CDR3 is TGTGCCTGGGAAGGACAGCTGAACACTGAAGCTTTCTTT. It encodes CAWEGQLNTEAFF.

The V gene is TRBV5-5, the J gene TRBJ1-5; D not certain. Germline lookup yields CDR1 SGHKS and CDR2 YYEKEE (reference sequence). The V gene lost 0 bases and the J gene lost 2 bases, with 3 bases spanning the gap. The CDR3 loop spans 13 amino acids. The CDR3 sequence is CASSLDGNQPQHF. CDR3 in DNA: TGTGCCAGCAGCTTGGATGGCAATCAGCCCCAGCATTTT.

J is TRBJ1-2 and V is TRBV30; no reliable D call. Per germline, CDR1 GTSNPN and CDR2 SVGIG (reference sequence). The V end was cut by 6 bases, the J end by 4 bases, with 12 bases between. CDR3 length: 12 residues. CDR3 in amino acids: CACPFLGYGYTF. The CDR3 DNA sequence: TGTGCCTGTCCGTTCCTAGGCTATGGCTACACCTTC. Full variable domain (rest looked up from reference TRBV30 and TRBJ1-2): SQTIHQWPATLVQPVGSPLSLECTVEGTSNPNLYWYRQAAGRGLQLLFYSVGIGQISSEVPQNLSASRPQDRQFILSSKKLLLSDSGFYLCACPFLGYGYTFGSGTRLTVV.

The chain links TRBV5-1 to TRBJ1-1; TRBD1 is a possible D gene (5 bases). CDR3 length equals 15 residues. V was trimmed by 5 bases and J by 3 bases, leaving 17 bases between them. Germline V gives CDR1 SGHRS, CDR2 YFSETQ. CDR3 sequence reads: CASSHPQGVDTEAFF. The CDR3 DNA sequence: TGCGCCAGCAGTCACCCGCAGGGTGTAGACACTGAAGCTTTCTTT.

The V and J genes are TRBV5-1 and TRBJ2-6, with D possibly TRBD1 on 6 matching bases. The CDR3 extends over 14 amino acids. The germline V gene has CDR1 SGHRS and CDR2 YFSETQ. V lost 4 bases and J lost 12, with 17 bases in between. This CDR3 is CASSPTWATGVLTF. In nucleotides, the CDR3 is TGCGCCAGCAGCCCGACTTGGGCGACAGGCGTCCTGACTTTC.

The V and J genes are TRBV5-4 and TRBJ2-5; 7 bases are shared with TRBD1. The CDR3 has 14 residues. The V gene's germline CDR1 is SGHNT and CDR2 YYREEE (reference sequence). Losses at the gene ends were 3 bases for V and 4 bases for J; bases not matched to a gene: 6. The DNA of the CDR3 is TGTGCCAGCAGCTCAGACAGGGTTTTAGAGACCCAGTACTTC. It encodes CASSSDRVLETQYF.

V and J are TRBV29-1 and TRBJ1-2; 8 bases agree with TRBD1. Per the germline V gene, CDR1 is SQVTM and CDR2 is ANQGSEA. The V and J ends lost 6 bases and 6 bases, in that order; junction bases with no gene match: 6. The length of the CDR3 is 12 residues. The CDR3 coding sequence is TGCAGCGTAGCAGGGGGCAATCATGGCTACACCTTC. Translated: CSVAGGNHGYTF. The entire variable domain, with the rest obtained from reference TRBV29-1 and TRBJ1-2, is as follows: SAVISQKPSRDICQRGTSLTIQCQVDSQVTMMFWYRQQPGQSLTLIATANQGSEATYESGFVIDKFPISRPNLTFSTLTVSNMSPEDSSIYLCSVAGGNHGYTFGSGTRLTVV.

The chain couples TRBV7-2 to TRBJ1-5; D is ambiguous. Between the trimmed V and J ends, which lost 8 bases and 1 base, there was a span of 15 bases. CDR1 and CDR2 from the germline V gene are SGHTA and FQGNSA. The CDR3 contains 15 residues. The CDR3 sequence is CASATWSESNQPQHF. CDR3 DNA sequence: TGTGCCAGCGCCACGTGGAGCGAGAGCAATCAGCCCCAGCATTTT.

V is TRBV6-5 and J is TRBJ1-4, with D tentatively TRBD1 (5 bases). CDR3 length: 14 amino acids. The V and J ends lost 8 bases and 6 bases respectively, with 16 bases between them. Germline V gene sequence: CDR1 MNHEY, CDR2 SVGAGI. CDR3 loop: CASCNRRGYEKLFF. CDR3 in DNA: TGTGCCAGCTGTAACAGGAGGGGCTATGAAAAACTGTTTTTT.

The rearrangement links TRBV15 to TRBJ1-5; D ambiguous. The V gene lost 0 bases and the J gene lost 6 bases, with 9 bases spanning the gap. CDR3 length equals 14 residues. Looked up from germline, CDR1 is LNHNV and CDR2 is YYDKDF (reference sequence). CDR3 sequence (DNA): TGTGCCACCAGCAGAGATGTGTGGGGTCAGCCCCAGCATTTT. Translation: CATSRDVWGQPQHF.

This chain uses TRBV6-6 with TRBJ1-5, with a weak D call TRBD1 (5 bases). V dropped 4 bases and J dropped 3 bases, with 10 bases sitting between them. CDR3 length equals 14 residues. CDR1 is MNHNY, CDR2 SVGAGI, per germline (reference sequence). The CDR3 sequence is CASSFPGTNQPQHF. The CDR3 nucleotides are TGTGCCAGCAGTTTTCCCGGGACCAATCAGCCCCAGCATTTT.

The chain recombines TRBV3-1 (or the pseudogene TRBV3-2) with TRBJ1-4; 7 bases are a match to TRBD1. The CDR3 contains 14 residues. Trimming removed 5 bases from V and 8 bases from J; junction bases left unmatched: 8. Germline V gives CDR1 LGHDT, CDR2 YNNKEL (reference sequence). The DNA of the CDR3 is TGTGCCAGCAGCGCAGACAGGGTATGGGAAAAACTGTTTTTT. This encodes CASSADRVWEKLFF.

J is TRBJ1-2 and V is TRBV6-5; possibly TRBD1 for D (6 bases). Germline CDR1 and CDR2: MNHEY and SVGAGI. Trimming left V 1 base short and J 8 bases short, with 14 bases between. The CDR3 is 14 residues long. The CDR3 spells CASSYWVGGGGYTF. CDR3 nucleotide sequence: TGTGCCAGCAGTTACTGGGTAGGGGGAGGAGGCTACACCTTC.

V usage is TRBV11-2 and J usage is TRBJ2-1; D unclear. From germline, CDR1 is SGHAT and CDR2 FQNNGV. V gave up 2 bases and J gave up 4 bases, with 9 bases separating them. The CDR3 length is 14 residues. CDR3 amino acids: CASSLRVRYNEQFF. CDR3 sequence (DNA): TGTGCCAGCAGCTTACGGGTTAGATACAATGAGCAGTTCTTC. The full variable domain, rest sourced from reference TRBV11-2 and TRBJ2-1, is EAGVAQSPRYKIIEKRQSVAFWCNPISGHATLYWYQQILGQGPKLLIQFQNNGVVDDSQLPKDRFSAERLKGVDSTLKIQPAKLEDSAVYLCASSLRVRYNEQFFGPGTRLTVL.

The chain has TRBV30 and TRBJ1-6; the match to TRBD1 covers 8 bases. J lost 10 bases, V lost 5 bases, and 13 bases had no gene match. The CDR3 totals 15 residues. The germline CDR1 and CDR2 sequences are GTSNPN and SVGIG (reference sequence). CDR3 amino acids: CAWGGQGGFPSPLHF. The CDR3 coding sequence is TGTGCCTGGGGAGGACAGGGAGGGTTCCCATCACCCCTCCACTTT.

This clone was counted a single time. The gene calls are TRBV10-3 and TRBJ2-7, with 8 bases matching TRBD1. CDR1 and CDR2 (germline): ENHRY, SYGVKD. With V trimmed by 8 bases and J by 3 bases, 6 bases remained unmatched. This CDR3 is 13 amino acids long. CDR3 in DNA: TGTGCCATCTCGGCCGGACAGGGCTACGAGCAGTACTTC. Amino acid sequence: CAISAGQGYEQYF.

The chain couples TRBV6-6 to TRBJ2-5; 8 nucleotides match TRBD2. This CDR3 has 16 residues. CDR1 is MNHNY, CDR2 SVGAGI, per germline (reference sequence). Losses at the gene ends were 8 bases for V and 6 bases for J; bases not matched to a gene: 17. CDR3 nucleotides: TGTGCCAGCGGTCCTGCCGGGGGGGCCGGCCTAAAGACCCAGTACTTC. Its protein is CASGPAGGAGLKTQYF.

CDR3 residues: CATSRELKDSQYF. CDR3 nucleotides: TGTGCCACCAGCAGAGAATTAAAGGACAGTCAGTACTTC. The rearrangement joins TRBV15 to TRBJ2-4, with a weak D call TRBD1 (6 bases). This CDR3 is built from 13 residues. CDR1 and CDR2 (germline): LNHNV, YYDKDF (reference sequence). Trimming cost V 0 bases and J 12 bases, with 12 bases left between them.

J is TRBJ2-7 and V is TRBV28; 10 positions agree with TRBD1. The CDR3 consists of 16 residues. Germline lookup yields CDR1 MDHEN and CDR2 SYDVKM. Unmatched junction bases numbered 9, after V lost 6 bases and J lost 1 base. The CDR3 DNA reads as TGTGCCAGCAGGATCTCCACGGGACAGGGGTCCTACGAGCAGTACTTC. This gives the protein CASRISTGQGSYEQYF. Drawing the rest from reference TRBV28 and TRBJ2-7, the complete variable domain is DVKVTQSSRYLVKRTGEKVFLECVQDMDHENMFWYRQDPGLGLRLIYFSYDVKMKEKGDIPEGYSVSREKKERFSLILESASTNQTSMYLCASRISTGQGSYEQYFGPGTRLTVT.

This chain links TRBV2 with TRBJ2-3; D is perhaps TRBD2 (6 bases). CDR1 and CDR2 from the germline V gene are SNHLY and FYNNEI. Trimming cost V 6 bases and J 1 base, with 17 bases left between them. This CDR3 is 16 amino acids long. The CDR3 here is CASSPTGGGRTDTQYF. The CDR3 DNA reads TGTGCCAGCAGCCCTACCGGGGGAGGCCGCACAGATACGCAGTATTTT.